This T cell receptor (beta chain) was profiled in a study of T cell repertoires in cytomegalovirus infection. Study at large: Matching HLA type and CMV infection were both indicated by public TCR beta signatures. Study-wide results and limits: Clonotype analysis showed dominance of the ex vivo response by HLA-C-restricted CMV-specific TCR beta clonotypes. The study identified carriers of CMV plus the relevant HLA from cumulative public TCR beta family frequency.

Germline CDR1 LGHDT, CDR2 YNNKEL (reference sequence). The V gene end was trimmed by 0 bases and the J gene end by 3 bases; junction bases not matched to a gene: 6. This CDR3 has 19 residues. Turning to this clonotype: As yet, its antigen is unknown.

A single record per CDR3 protein comes from TCRdb applying MiXCR to the reads. Found here are nearly 550,000 distinct CDR3 sequences, about 17% of them singletons; the top ten hold roughly a quarter. This clonotype was obtained from a human donor in good health (CMV status not recorded). Some clones in this sample may be carry-over from other donors' samples. V usage is TRBV3-1 and J usage is TRBJ2-3, with 16 bases that match TRBD2. The source material was CD8+ T cells from PBMCs. Here the CDR3 reads CASSQEGLAGGPWTDTQYF. The CDR3 bases are TGTGCCAGCAGCCAAGAGGGACTAGCGGGGGGGCCTTGGACAGATACGCAGTATTTT.